These 16 T cell receptor beta chains were sequenced from one sample in a study of T cell responses to AZD1222 COVID-19 vaccine. The table came from immunoSEQ multiplex PCR; TCRdb's copy has only in-frame clones and leaves some out. Of roughly 99,000 clones listed, about 93% were seen once; the top ten hold approximately 22%. The sample here was peripheral blood, taken on day 0 of AZD1222 vaccination. Every receptor here comes from an adult in good health.

V gene TRBV11-2 combines with J gene TRBJ2-1; 9 bases agree with TRBD2. CDR1 SGHAT and CDR2 FQNNGV come from the germline V gene. CDR3 length equals 15 residues. With V trimmed by 6 bases and J by 10 bases, 13 bases remained unmatched. The CDR3 loop is CASSLRRGGAGEQFF. The CDR3 nucleotides are TGTGCCAGCAGTTTACGGCGCGGGGGGGCTGGAGAGCAGTTCTTC.

The chain uses TRBV5-1 and TRBJ1-5; 12 nucleotides agree with TRBD1. After removal of 5 bases from V and 7 bases from J, the junction contained 7 bases not matched to a gene. Germline lookup yields CDR1 SGHRS and CDR2 YFSETQ. This CDR3 contains 15 residues. The CDR3 region is CASSLGQGAGQPQHF. The CDR3 coding sequence is TGCGCCAGCAGTCTGGGACAGGGGGCCGGCCAGCCCCAGCATTTT.

This clone occurred once. The V gene is TRBV5-6, the J gene TRBJ2-1, with 9 positions matching TRBD2. The CDR3 loop spans 16 amino acids. V lost 5 bases, J lost 1 base, and 7 bases stayed unmatched. CDR1 is SGHDT and CDR2 is YYEEEE in the germline V gene. In DNA, the CDR3 is TGTGCCAGCAGGGTGCGGGGGGGCCTGTCCTACAATGAGCAGTTCTTC. Residues: CASRVRGGLSYNEQFF.

The chain couples TRBV7-2 to TRBJ2-3; 8 positions match TRBD2. Germline V gene lookup returns CDR1 SGHTA and CDR2 FQGNSA. The CDR3 totals 16 residues. Losses at the gene ends were 4 bases for V and 5 bases for J; bases not matched to a gene: 11. In DNA form, the CDR3 reads TGTGCCAGCAGCTACCTATCGGGGGGGCGTGAAGATACGCAGTATTTT. Translating it yields CASSYLSGGREDTQYF.

The chain is built from TRBV6-5 and TRBJ2-2, with no clear D. CDR1 MNHEY and CDR2 SVGAGI come from the germline V gene. V was pared by 3 bases and J by 5 bases, with 4 bases between. This CDR3 comprises 12 residues. The CDR3 is CASSYSTGELFF. DNA of the CDR3: TGTGCCAGCAGTTATTCGACCGGGGAGCTGTTTTTT.

This chain joins TRBV5-6 and TRBJ2-7, with D unclear. The germline gives CDR1 SGHDT, CDR2 YYEEEE. V was trimmed by 4 bases and J by 2 bases, leaving 16 bases between them. CDR3 length: 15 residues. Here the CDR3 DNA reads TGTGCCAGCAGCAAAGTTCCAGGTTCGACCTACGAGCAGTACTTC. Translation: CASSKVPGSTYEQYF.

The gene calls are TRBV7-2 and TRBJ1-2, with D unresolved. Trimming removed 4 bases from V and 6 bases from J, with 12 bases in between. CDR1 SGHTA and CDR2 FQGNSA come from the germline V gene. This CDR3 has 13 amino acids. CDR3 DNA: TGTGCCAGCAGCTGGACCGAAGACGATGGCTACACCTTC. Amino acids: CASSWTEDDGYTF.

The V and J genes are TRBV27 and TRBJ1-6; 7 bases map to TRBD1. The trim removed 0 bases at V and 7 bases at J, leaving 6 bases unmatched. Germline lookup yields CDR1 MNHEY and CDR2 SMNVEV (reference sequence). The CDR3 has 16 amino acids. Here the CDR3 reads CASSLSPRGWNSPLHF. DNA of the CDR3: TGTGCCAGCAGTTTATCTCCCAGGGGGTGGAATTCACCCCTCCACTTT.

The J gene is TRBJ2-7, the V gene TRBV29-1, with 7 nucleotides matching TRBD1. The CDR3 totals 15 residues. Trimming cost V 6 bases and J 2 bases; bases outside gene matches: 13. The germline CDR1 and CDR2 sequences are SQVTM and ANQGSEA. The CDR3 DNA reads as TGCAGCGTAGAAAGACAGGGCGGGTTCCCCTACGAGCAGTACTTC. Translated: CSVERQGGFPYEQYF.

V gene TRBV2 combines with J gene TRBJ2-2, with 7 bases fitting TRBD2. This CDR3 spans 15 amino acids. Losses at the gene ends were 6 bases for V and 1 base for J; bases not matched to a gene: 5. Germline loops: CDR1 SNHLY, CDR2 FYNNEI. CDR3 bases: TGTGCCAGCAGAGCGGGGTACGGGAACACCGGGGAGCTGTTTTTT. Its protein product is CASRAGYGNTGELFF.

This chain links TRBV9 with TRBJ2-2; 7 bases match TRBD2. The V gene end was trimmed by 0 bases and the J gene end by 6 bases; junction bases not matched to a gene: 5. This CDR3 has 15 amino acids. Looked up from germline, CDR1 is SGDLS and CDR2 is YYNGEE. The CDR3 nucleotides are TGTGCCAGCAGCGTAGGTTTGGGAGGGTCCGGGGAGCTGTTTTTT. Translation gives CASSVGLGGSGELFF.

The chain combines TRBV7-2 with TRBJ1-4, with D possibly TRBD1 on 6 matching bases. V lost 7 bases, J lost 0 bases, and 15 bases lay in between. Germline V CDR1 and CDR2: SGHTA, FQGNSA. This CDR3 has 16 residues. The CDR3 DNA follows: TGTGCCAGCACGCTACAGGGCCCAACAACTAATGAAAAACTGTTTTTT. As protein: CASTLQGPTTNEKLFF. The full variable domain, with the rest looked up from reference TRBV7-2 and TRBJ1-4, is GAGVSQSPSNKVTEKGKDVELRCDPISGHTALYWYRQSLGQGLEFLIYFQGNSAPDKSGLPSDRFSAERTGGSVSTLTIQRTQQEDSAVYLCASTLQGPTTNEKLFFGSGTQLSVL.

CDR3 DNA sequence: TGCGCCAGCAGTGCAGGCCAGAACTATGGCTACACCTTC. It specifies CASSAGQNYGYTF. The chain uses TRBV10-1 and TRBJ1-2; D uncertain. The CDR3 contains 13 residues. Per germline, CDR1 WNHNN and CDR2 SYGVQD (reference sequence). V was cut by 4 bases and J by 2 bases, with 8 bases left in between.

This clone was seen once. The V call is TRBV10-1, the J call TRBJ2-3; TRBD2 matches at 9 bases. Germline-derived CDR1 and CDR2 are WNHNN and SYGVQD (reference sequence). V trimming: 3 bases; J trimming: 1 base; junction bases outside the gene matches: 2. The length of the CDR3 is 15 residues. CDR3 DNA: TGCGCCAGCAGTGACTCTAGCGGGGGCACAGATACGCAGTATTTT. The encoded protein is CASSDSSGGTDTQYF.

The chain carries TRBV19 and TRBJ2-1; weak D call: TRBD1 (5 bases). The CDR3 has 13 residues. Germline V gives CDR1 LNHDA, CDR2 SQIVND (reference sequence). Trimming left V 8 bases short and J 3 bases short, with 11 bases between. CDR3 DNA: TGTGCCAGTCTTGGCAGGGTCTACAATGAGCAGTTCTTC. It codes for CASLGRVYNEQFF.

This chain uses TRBV3-1 (or the pseudogene TRBV3-2) with TRBJ1-1; D call uncertain. Germline lookup yields CDR1 LGHDT and CDR2 YNNKEL (reference sequence). The CDR3 covers 15 residues. V was clipped by 5 bases and J by 5 bases, with 18 bases between them. For the CDR3, the DNA is TGTGCCAGCAGCACCCGTCAGCCAATCCAAACTGAAGCTTTCTTT. This translates into CASSTRQPIQTEAFF.